The subject of this entry is one T cell receptor (beta chain). What it recognizes is unknown. The CDR3 has 14 residues. Trimming cost V 5 bases and J 0 bases, with 10 bases left between them. The germline CDR1 and CDR2 sequences are SEHNR and FQNEAQ (reference sequence). The repertoire was sequenced with immunoSEQ multiplex PCR; TCRdb's copy has only in-frame clones and lacks some. The sample lists tens of thousands of clones; about 90% were seen once. This entry belongs to a study of T cell responses to AZD1222 COVID-19 vaccine. Study observations and caveats: Two AZD1222 administrations were followed by greater Spike-specific TCR breadth and depth. White British people made up most donors, females outnumbered males, and clonal diversity was possibly underestimated. Researchers took repertoire samples only after the peak T cell response had come. Seropositivity was recorded at baseline in only five to seven AZD1222 recipients.

The chain uses TRBV7-9 and TRBJ2-5; unclear D gene. The sample here was peripheral blood, taken on day 0 of AZD1222 vaccination. This receptor was identified in an adult in good health. CDR3 sequence: CASSAPRYQETQYF. The CDR3 bases are TGTGCCAGCAGCGCCCCCCGCTACCAAGAGACCCAGTACTTC.